This paragraph covers one T cell receptor beta chain sequence. These data are taken from a study of blood T cell repertoires in COVID-19. Study-level information: From the United States, Italy and Spain came samples of acute and convalescent COVID-19. Sample material is recorded as cDNA or gDNA derived from T cells, B-cell-depleted T cells, or PBMCs.

Trimming removed 0 bases from V and 2 bases from J, with 15 bases in between. From germline, CDR1 is LNHNV and CDR2 YYDKDF (reference sequence). The CDR3 covers 17 residues. Authors' analysis steps: By means of reference gene primer amplification, nucleated cell counts were estimated. Clones were sequenced by immunoSEQ multiplex PCR, and TCRdb holds only the in-frame ones, with some missing. V, J and clone size reflect that table, while D and trimming were determined from the DNA. This sample has around 130,000 clones, with 85% to 90% found just once. The clonotype comes from a human donor in a cohort sampled during active COVID-19. Input material: peripheral blood. V gene TRBV15 combines with J gene TRBJ2-3, with D perhaps TRBD2 (6 bases). CDR3 sequence reads: CATSRDGSGADTDTQYF. DNA for the CDR3: TGTGCCACCAGCAGAGATGGTTCGGGAGCGGACACAGATACGCAGTATTTT.